This T cell receptor beta chain was recorded in a study of blood T cell repertoires in COVID-19. Study context: Samples came from the United States, Italy and Spain, spanning acute and convalescent COVID-19.

Generated by immunoSEQ multiplex PCR, the TCRdb table keeps only in-frame clones and is missing some. This table holds some 220,000 clones, about 79% found once. Trimming removed 0 bases from V and 5 bases from J, with 6 bases in between. The CDR3 runs 13 residues. Germline V gives CDR1 LGHNA, CDR2 YSLEER. Those who participated ranged in age from about 18 to 95 years and resided in about 24 US areas. The material sequenced was PBMCs or T cells enriched from blood (not recorded which). This TCR derives from a woman between 40 and 55 years old with acute COVID-19. The V gene is TRBV4-3, the J gene TRBJ2-3, with D unresolved. The CDR3 bases are TGCGCCAGCAGCCAAGATGAGCAAGATACGCAGTATTTT. Translated, it gives CASSQDEQDTQYF.